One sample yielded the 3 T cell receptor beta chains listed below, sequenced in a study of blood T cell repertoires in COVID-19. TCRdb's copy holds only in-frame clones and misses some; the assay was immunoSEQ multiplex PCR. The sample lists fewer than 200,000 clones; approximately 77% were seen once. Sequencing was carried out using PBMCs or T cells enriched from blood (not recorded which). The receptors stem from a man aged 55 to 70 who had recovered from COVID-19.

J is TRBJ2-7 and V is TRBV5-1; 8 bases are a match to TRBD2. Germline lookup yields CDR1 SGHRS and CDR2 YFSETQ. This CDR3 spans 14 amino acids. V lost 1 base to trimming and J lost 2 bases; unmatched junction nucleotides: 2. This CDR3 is CASSLSGSPYEQYF. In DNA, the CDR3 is TGCGCCAGCAGCTTGAGCGGGAGTCCCTACGAGCAGTACTTC.

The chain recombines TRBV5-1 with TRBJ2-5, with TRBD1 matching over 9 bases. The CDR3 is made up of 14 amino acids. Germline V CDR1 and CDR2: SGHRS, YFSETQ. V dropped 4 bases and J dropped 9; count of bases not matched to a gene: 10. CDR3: CASSTRQGEGAQYF. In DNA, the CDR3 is TGCGCCAGCAGCACCAGACAGGGGGAGGGGGCCCAGTACTTC. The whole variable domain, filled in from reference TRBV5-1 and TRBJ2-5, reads KAGVTQTPRYLIKTRGQQVTLSCSPISGHRSVSWYQQTPGQGLQFLFEYFSETQRNKGNFPGRFSGRQFSNSRSEMNVSTLELGDSALYLCASSTRQGEGAQYFGPGTRLLVL.

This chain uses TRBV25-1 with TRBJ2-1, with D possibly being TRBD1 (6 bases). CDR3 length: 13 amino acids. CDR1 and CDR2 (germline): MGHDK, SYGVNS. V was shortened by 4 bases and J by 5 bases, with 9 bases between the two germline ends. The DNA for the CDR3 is TGTGCCAGCAGTGTACAGGGAAACAATGAGCAGTTCTTC. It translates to CASSVQGNNEQFF. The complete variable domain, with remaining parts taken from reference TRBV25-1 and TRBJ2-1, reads EADIYQTPRYLVIGTGKKITLECSQTMGHDKMYWYQQDPGMELHLIHYSYGVNSTEKGDLSSESTVSRIRTEHFPLTLESARPSHTSQYLCASSVQGNNEQFFGPGTRLTVL.